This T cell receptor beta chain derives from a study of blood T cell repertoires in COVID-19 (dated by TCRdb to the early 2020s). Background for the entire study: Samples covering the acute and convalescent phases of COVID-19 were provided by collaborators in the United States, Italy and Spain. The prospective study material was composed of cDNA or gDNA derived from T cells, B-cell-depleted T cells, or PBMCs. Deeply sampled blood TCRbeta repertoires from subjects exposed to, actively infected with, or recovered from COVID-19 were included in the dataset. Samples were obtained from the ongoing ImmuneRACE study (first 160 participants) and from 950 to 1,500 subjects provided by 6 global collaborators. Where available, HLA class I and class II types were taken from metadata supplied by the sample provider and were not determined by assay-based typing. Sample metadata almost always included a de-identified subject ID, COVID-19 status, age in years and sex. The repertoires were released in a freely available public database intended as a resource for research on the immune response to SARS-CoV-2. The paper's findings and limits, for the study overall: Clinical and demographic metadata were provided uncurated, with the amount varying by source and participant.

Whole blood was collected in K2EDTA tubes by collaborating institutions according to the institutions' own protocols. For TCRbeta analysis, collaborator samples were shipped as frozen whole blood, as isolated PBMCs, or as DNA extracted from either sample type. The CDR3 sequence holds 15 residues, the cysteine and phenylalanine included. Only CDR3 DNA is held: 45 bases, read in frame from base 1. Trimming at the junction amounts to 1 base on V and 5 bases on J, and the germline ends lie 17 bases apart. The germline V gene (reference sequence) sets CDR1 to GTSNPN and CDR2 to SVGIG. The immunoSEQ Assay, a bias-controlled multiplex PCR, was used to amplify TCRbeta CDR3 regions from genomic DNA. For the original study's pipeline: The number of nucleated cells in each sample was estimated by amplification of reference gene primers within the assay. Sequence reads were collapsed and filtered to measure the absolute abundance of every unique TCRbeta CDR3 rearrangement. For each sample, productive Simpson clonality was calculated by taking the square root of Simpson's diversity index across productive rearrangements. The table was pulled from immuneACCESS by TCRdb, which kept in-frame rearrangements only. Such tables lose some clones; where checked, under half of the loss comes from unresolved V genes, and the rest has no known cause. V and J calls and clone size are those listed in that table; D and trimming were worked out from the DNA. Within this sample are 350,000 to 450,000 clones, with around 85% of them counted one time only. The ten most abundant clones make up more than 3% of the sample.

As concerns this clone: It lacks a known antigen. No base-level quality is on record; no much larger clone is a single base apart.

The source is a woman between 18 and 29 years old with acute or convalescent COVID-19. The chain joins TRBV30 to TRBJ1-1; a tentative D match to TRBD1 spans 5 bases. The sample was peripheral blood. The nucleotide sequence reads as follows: TGTGCCTGGAGTGACCTCATTAGTGGGGCGACTGAAGCTTTCTTT. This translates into CAWSDLISGATEAFF.